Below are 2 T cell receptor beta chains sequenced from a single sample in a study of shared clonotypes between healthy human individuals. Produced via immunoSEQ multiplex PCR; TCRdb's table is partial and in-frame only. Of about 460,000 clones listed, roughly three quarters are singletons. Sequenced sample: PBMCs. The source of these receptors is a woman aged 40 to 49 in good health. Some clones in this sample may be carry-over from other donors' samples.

The CDR3 protein is CASSLMRETNEQFF. The DNA of the CDR3 is TGTGCCAGCAGCTTAATGCGGGAGACCAATGAGCAGTTCTTC. The chain uses TRBV7-2 and TRBJ2-1; TRBD2 matches 7 bases. This CDR3 spans 14 amino acids. V lost 2 bases and J lost 6; bases outside the gene matches: 4. Per germline, CDR1 SGHTA and CDR2 FQGNSA. Filled out from reference TRBV7-2 and TRBJ2-1, the complete variable domain reads GAGVSQSPSNKVTEKGKDVELRCDPISGHTALYWYRQSLGQGLEFLIYFQGNSAPDKSGLPSDRFSAERTGGSVSTLTIQRTQQEDSAVYLCASSLMRETNEQFFGPGTRLTVL.

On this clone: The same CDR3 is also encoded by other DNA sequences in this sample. In DNA form, the CDR3 reads TGCGCCAGCAGCCCCGGTCCCCAAGAGACCCAGTACTTC. Protein: CASSPGPQETQYF. The V call is TRBV5-1, the J call TRBJ2-5, with D unclear. Trimming left V 4 bases short and J 1 base short, with 8 bases between. The CDR3 spans 13 residues. Germline loops: CDR1 SGHRS, CDR2 YFSETQ.